This T cell receptor beta chain appears in the sequencing data of a study of radiotherapy plus CTLA-4 blockade in lung cancer. Looking at the study overall: Objective responses were seen in about a sixth of patients, disease control in around 31%.

Trimming took 1 base from V and 2 from J, leaving 9 bases between them. The CDR3 length is 14 residues. Germline lookup yields CDR1 MNHNS and CDR2 SASEGT. General study findings and limits: After radiotherapy and ipilimumab, tumor-derived clones expanded in peripheral blood.

To note about this clone: Its antigen remains unidentified.

Profiled with immunoSEQ multiplex PCR; TCRdb holds only in-frame clones, not every one. Here the sample spans roughly 100,000 clones, roughly 80% being singletons. The TCR comes from a human donor with non-small cell lung cancer that progressed on radiotherapy plus ipilimumab. The chain is built from TRBV6-1 and TRBJ2-7, with D maybe TRBD2 (5 bases). The source material was peripheral blood, sampled from a patient treated with radiotherapy plus ipilimumab. CDR3 residues: CASSEDEGPYEQYF. The CDR3 DNA follows: TGTGCCAGCAGTGAAGATGAGGGCCCCTACGAGCAGTACTTC.